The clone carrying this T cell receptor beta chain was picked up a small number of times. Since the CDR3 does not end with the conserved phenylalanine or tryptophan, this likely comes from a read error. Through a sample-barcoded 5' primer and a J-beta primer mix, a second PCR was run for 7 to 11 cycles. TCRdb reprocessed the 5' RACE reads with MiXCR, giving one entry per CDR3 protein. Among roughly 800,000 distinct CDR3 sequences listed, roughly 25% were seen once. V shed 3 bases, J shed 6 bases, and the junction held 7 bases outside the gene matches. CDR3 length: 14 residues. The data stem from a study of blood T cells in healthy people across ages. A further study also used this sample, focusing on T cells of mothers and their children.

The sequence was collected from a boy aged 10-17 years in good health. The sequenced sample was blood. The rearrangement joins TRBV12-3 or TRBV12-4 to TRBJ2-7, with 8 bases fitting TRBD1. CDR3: CASSFRQGAVEQYL. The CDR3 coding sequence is TGTGCCAGCAGTTTTCGGCAGGGGGCGGTCGAGCAGTACCTC.